Reported below is one T cell receptor (beta chain). Its specificity is unknown. This sample was taken from a study of human T cells and chemical hapten exposure. Time point here: patch test 3, about 24 weeks after DPC sensitization. Treatment noted: therapeutic diphenylcyclopropenone sensitization with weekly scalp DPC. Findings and limits, study-wide: TCRs exceeding a frequency of 1 in 1000 stayed unchanged under DPC sensitization.

This CDR3 is built from 14 residues. Germline CDR1 SEHNR, CDR2 FQNEAQ (reference sequence). V shed 5 bases and J shed 5 bases, with 15 bases lying between them. TCRdb analysed the RACE reads with MiXCR anew, one entry per CDR3 protein. The sample lists just over 95,000 distinct CDR3 sequences; roughly a quarter were seen once. The chain uses TRBV7-9 and TRBJ1-1; weak D call: TRBD1 (5 bases). This TCR was sampled from a man aged 40-55 years with alopecia areata. Some clones in this sample may be carry-over from other donors' samples. This specimen consisted of whole blood, obtained in connection with sensitization to the hapten diphenylcyclopropenone (DPC). CDR3 amino acids: CASSPPWGETEAFF. CDR3 coding DNA: TGTGCCAGCAGCCCCCCATGGGGGGAAACTGAAGCTTTCTTT.